This T cell receptor beta chain derives from a study of T cell responses to AZD1222 COVID-19 vaccine. Overall study findings and caveats: Donor demographics were predominantly white British with a female majority; clonal diversity may be underestimated. Increases in Spike-specific TCR breadth and depth were seen after two AZD1222 doses.

To note about this clone: Its antigen is as yet unknown.

This table comes from immunoSEQ multiplex PCR, and its TCRdb copy is limited to in-frame clones, with some not included. The sample carries 42,000 or so clones, 88% recorded once. The CDR3 covers 14 residues. V lost 10 bases to trimming and J lost 4 bases, with 19 bases between them. Germline CDR1 reads MNHEY; CDR2 reads SVGAGI. This rearrangement joins TRBV6-5 to TRBJ1-2, with D unclear. This clonotype was obtained from an adult who received the MenACWY meningococcal vaccine as a control. The sequenced sample was peripheral blood, obtained 28 days after the second dose of the MenACWY control vaccine. CDR3 coding DNA: TGTGCCACCGTTAATGCGGTCGGTGGCTATGGCTACACCTTC. Its protein is CATVNAVGGYGYTF.